This T cell receptor (beta chain) was observed in a study of identical twins. Germline assignment: CDR1 ENHRY and CDR2 SYGVKD. The CDR3 consists of 14 residues. In regard to this clonotype: Given a much more abundant clone one base away, this may be a read error.

Using its own MiXCR run on the 5' RACE reads, TCRdb lists one record per CDR3 protein. The table has about 520,000 distinct CDR3 sequences, about 20% seen once. The same sample was also studied in work on T cells expressing NK-cell markers.

J is TRBJ1-1 and V is TRBV10-3, with no clear D. The clonotype comes from a woman between 18 and 29 years old in good health. Source material: CD4+ T cells sorted from blood. In nucleotides, the CDR3 is TGTACCATCAGTGTCCATTCCCAGAACACTGAAGCTTTCTTT. It specifies CTISVHSQNTEAFF.